Sequencing of this T cell receptor beta chain was carried out in a study of T cell repertoires in cytomegalovirus infection. Across the whole study: Well-studied HLA-B-restricted CMV epitopes were used in the study alongside recently identified HLA-C-restricted ones. It can be stated that public TCR beta signatures indicated CMV infection as well as a matching HLA type. Study-level results: Pooled public TCR beta family frequency picked out CMV carriers with the relevant HLA. CMV-specific TCR beta clonotypes restricted by HLA-C dominated the ex vivo response.

TCRdb re-called the reads through MiXCR, storing one row per CDR3 protein. The sample includes hundreds of thousands of distinct CDR3 sequences, roughly 30% of them seen just once. About this clonotype itself: Its specificity is unknown.

The CDR3 consists of 18 residues. Germline lookup yields CDR1 SEHNR and CDR2 FQNEAQ (reference sequence). V was clipped by 6 bases and J by 6 bases, with 27 bases between them. Specimen: cultured PBMCs, collected from culture after CMV antigen stimulation. The chain recombines TRBV7-9 with TRBJ1-5; TRBD1 might be the D (6 bases). This clonotype was sampled from a human donor in good health (CMV status not recorded). Some clones in this sample may be carry-over from other donors' samples. CDR3 DNA sequence: TGTGCCAGCAGTTCGGGACTCTCAGGGGTGGGGGCCGCTCAGCCCCAGCATTTT. Protein product: CASSSGLSGVGAAQPQHF.